Sequencing of this T cell receptor beta chain was carried out in a study of cytomegalovirus exposure and HLA in healthy donors. The study, taken as a whole, reports: In vitro confirmation showed a few CMV-associated chains to be CMV antigen specific. The likely explanation for a cluster of highly shared sequence variants was sequencing artifact.

Remarks on this clone: What it binds is unknown.

It was with 60 Vbeta and 13 Jbeta primers that the PCR ran. Libraries were prepared by immunoSEQ multiplex PCR; TCRdb keeps only in-frame clonotypes and omits some of them. This sample's table reports more than 95,000 clones. Regarding donors, all were healthy bone marrow donors. The CDR3 extends over 17 amino acids. Trimming stripped 5 bases from V and 0 bases from J, with 17 bases between. Germline V CDR1 and CDR2: SGHTA, FQGNSA. This chain uses TRBV7-2 with TRBJ1-5, with a possible D match to TRBD1 (6 bases). The clonotype comes from a man in his thirties or forties in good health and CMV-seronegative. Sequenced material: PBMCs. The CDR3 reads CASSRGRRQDSNQPQHF. The CDR3 DNA follows: TGTGCCAGCAGCCGAGGGCGTCGACAGGATAGCAATCAGCCCCAGCATTTT.